Each of the 16 T cell receptor beta chains below was sequenced from the same sample in a study of T cells in Graves' hyperthyroidism and ophthalmopathy. The TCR beta CDR3 regions underwent amplification using RNA transcripts as the source. Using the HTBI primer set, a first-round RT-PCR was run on the TCR CDR3. TCRdb recomputed calls from the multiplex PCR reads with MiXCR, one row per CDR3 protein. The sample contains about 640,000 distinct CDR3 sequences, less than 25% of which appear only once. The sequenced sample was blood. The receptors come from a man younger than 40 with Graves' ophthalmopathy.

This chain connects TRBV27 to TRBJ2-2; either TRBD1 or TRBD2 may supply D (7 bases each). Between the trimmed V and J ends, which lost 3 bases and 0 bases, there was a span of 11 bases. The CDR3 runs to 16 residues. Germline loops: CDR1 MNHEY, CDR2 SMNVEV (reference sequence). CDR3 in amino acids: CASSLGGGANTGELFF. The CDR3, as DNA: TGTGCCAGCAGTTTGGGAGGGGGCGCGAACACCGGGGAGCTGTTTTTT.

This clonotype was found a few times. The junction and the germline gene differ at one end; a read error may be behind it. The chain recombines TRBV7-3 with TRBJ2-3; 10 nucleotides line up with TRBD2. Germline-derived CDR1 and CDR2 are SGHTA and FQGTGA. The CDR3 is 15 amino acids. The CDR3 here is CASNLTTSGWYTQYF. The CDR3 bases are TGTGCCAGCAACTTAACGACTAGCGGGTGGTATACGCAGTATTTT.

The V gene is TRBV7-2, the J gene TRBJ2-7; a possible D gene is TRBD1 (6 bases). The length of the CDR3 is 16 residues. The V gene's germline CDR1 is SGHTA and CDR2 FQGNSA. V lost 0 bases and J lost 0, with 12 bases in between. The DNA for the CDR3 is TGTGCCAGCAGCTTAGCCCTGGACAGATTCTCCTACGAGCAGTACTTC. Translation: CASSLALDRFSYEQYF.

This clonotype was detected ten times or more. The genes are TRBV28 and TRBJ1-1, with 8 nucleotides matching TRBD1. With V trimmed by 5 bases and J by 7 bases, 6 bases remained unmatched. Germline V gene lookup returns CDR1 MDHEN and CDR2 SYDVKM. The CDR3 contains 13 residues. The CDR3 DNA is TGTGCCAGCAGTATAGGACAGGGAATTGAAGCTTTCTTT. It yields the protein CASSIGQGIEAFF.

This clonotype has just a few counts. J is TRBJ2-2 and V is TRBV7-9, with D uncertain. The germline CDR1 and CDR2 sequences are SEHNR and FQNEAQ (reference sequence). Trimming left V 5 bases short and J 8 bases short, with 15 bases between. The CDR3 extends over 14 amino acids. CDR3 DNA: TGTGCCAGCAGCCCGGCACGTCTGGAAGGGGAGCTGTTTTTT. Amino acid sequence: CASSPARLEGELFF.

This clonotype was detected ten times or more. The chain carries TRBV9 and TRBJ1-2, with TRBD1 matching over 9 bases. CDR3 length: 15 amino acids. V dropped 6 bases and J dropped 4; count of bases not matched to a gene: 10. Germline-derived CDR1 and CDR2 are SGDLS and YYNGEE. In DNA form, the CDR3 reads TGTGCCAGCACCGAATGGGGACAGGGTGGCTATGGCTACACCTTC. The encoded protein is CASTEWGQGGYGYTF.

The rearrangement links TRBV9 to TRBJ2-7; 13 nucleotides align to TRBD2. CDR3 length equals 19 residues. Germline V CDR1 and CDR2: SGDLS, YYNGEE. The V gene end was trimmed by 3 bases and the J gene end by 5 bases; junction bases not matched to a gene: 17. CDR3 sequence reads: CASSAHEGGLAGRENEQYF. The CDR3 nucleotides are TGTGCCAGCAGCGCGCACGAGGGGGGACTAGCGGGACGTGAGAACGAGCAGTACTTC.

V is TRBV20-1 and J is TRBJ1-2; TRBD1 is a possible D gene (5 bases). The CDR3 loop spans 12 amino acids. Germline V gene data show CDR1 as DFQATT and CDR2 as SNEGSKA (reference sequence). V lost 4 bases, J lost 6 bases, and 12 bases lay in between. The CDR3 reads CSAMSRADGYTF. CDR3 coding DNA: TGCAGTGCTATGTCCAGGGCGGATGGCTACACCTTC.

Many counts were recorded for this clonotype. The chain has TRBV2 and TRBJ1-2; a possible D gene is TRBD1 (5 bases). The CDR3 extends over 13 amino acids. With 4 bases removed from V and 1 base from J, the gap between germline ends came to 7 bases. From germline, CDR1 is SNHLY and CDR2 FYNNEI. The CDR3 bases are TGTGCCAGCAGTGCTGACAGTAACTATGGCTACACCTTC. Translation gives CASSADSNYGYTF.

J is TRBJ2-7 and V is TRBV12-3 or TRBV12-4, with TRBD1 matching 7 bases. This CDR3 is 14 amino acids long. The junction had 8 bases not matched to a gene; V was cut back by 6 bases and J by 3 bases. The CDR3 DNA follows: TGTGCCAGCAGAGAGACGGACAGGAACTACGAGCAGTACTTC. Its protein product is CASRETDRNYEQYF.

This clonotype has at least ten counts. The chain links TRBV12-3 or TRBV12-4 to TRBJ1-5, with a weak D call TRBD1 (5 bases). CDR3 length: 12 residues. The V and J ends lost 7 bases and 6 bases respectively, with 10 bases between them. The CDR3 is CASKAGGQPQHF. Written as DNA, the CDR3 is TGTGCCAGCAAGGCCGGGGGTCAGCCCCAGCATTTT.

This clonotype showed up many times. The chain is built from TRBV20-1 and TRBJ1-5, with D uncertain. Trimming took off 1 base at V and 3 bases at J, with 13 bases between the two ends. CDR1 and CDR2 (germline): DFQATT, SNEGSKA (reference sequence). This CDR3 contains 15 residues. The CDR3: CSARVQTLHNQPQHF. The CDR3 DNA sequence: TGCAGTGCTAGAGTTCAGACGCTACACAATCAGCCCCAGCATTTT.

J is TRBJ2-2 and V is TRBV28, with D uncertain. Trimming took 7 bases from V and 5 from J, leaving 8 bases between them. The CDR3 has 12 amino acids. Looked up from germline, CDR1 is MDHEN and CDR2 is SYDVKM. In DNA, the CDR3 is TGTGCCAGCAAGAGGTGGACCGGGGAGCTGTTTTTT. This codes for CASKRWTGELFF. The full variable domain, in which reference TRBV28 and TRBJ2-2 provide the parts outside the CDR3, is DVKVTQSSRYLVKRTGEKVFLECVQDMDHENMFWYRQDPGLGLRLIYFSYDVKMKEKGDIPEGYSVSREKKERFSLILESASTNQTSMYLCASKRWTGELFFGEGSRLTVL.

This clonotype was seen more than once but under ten times. V gene TRBV27 combines with J gene TRBJ2-7; maybe TRBD1 (5 bases). Trimming took 7 bases from V and 2 from J, leaving 9 bases between them. Germline CDR1 reads MNHEY; CDR2 reads SMNVEV (reference sequence). The CDR3 covers 12 residues. In DNA, the CDR3 is TGTGCCAGCAACCAGGGTCCCTACGAGCAGTACTTC. It translates to CASNQGPYEQYF.

J is TRBJ1-2 and V is TRBV12-3 or TRBV12-4; the D gene is possibly TRBD1 (5 bases). The CDR3 sequence is 13 residues long. Trimming left V 6 bases short and J 13 bases short, with 21 bases between. The CDR3 spells CASSPLTAGSPTF. The CDR3 DNA sequence: TGTGCCAGCAGCCCTCTGACAGCCGGGTCTCCCACCTTC.

To note about this clonotype: One end of the junction varies from germline; a read error may be responsible. This chain uses TRBV5-1 with TRBJ2-7; 9 bases are a match to TRBD1. Germline CDR1 reads SGHRS; CDR2 reads YFSETQ. The CDR3 totals 16 residues. In nucleotides, the CDR3 is TGTGCCAGCAGCTTATCCGGGGACAGGGTCCCCTACGAGCAGTACTTC. Protein sequence: CASSLSGDRVPYEQYF.